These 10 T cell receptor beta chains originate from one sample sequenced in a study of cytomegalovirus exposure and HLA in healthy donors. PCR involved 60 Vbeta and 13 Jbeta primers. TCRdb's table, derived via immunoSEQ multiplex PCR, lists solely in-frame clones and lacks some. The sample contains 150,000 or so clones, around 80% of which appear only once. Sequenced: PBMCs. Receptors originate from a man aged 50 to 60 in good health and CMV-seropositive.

The CDR3 sequence: CASSPGHSMRDEQYF. In DNA form, the CDR3 reads TGTGCCAGCAGCCCCGGACATAGTATGCGGGACGAGCAGTACTTC. The rearrangement links TRBV6-5 to TRBJ2-5; D may be TRBD1 or TRBD2 (5 bases each). The assigned J gene may be wrong: the sequence end matches TRBJ2-7 better. CDR1 MNHEY and CDR2 SVGAGI come from the germline V gene. The CDR3 spans 15 residues.

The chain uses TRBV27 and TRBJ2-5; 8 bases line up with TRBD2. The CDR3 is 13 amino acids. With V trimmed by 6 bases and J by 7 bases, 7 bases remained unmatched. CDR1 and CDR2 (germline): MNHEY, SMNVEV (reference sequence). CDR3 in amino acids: CASSLRAGGTQYF. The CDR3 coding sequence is TGTGCCAGCAGCCTAAGGGCGGGAGGGACCCAGTACTTC.

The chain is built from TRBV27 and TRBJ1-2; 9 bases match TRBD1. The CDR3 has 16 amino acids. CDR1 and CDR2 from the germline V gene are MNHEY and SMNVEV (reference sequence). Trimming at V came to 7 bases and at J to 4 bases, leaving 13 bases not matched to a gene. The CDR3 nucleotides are TGTGCCAGCACGTCTCTGGGGGGACAGGGCGGCTATGGCTACACCTTC. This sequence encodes CASTSLGGQGGYGYTF.

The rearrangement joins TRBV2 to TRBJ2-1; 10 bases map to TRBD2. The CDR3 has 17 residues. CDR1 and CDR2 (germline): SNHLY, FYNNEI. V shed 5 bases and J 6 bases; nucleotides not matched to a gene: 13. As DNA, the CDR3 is TGTGCCAGCAGTTACGATCCAGCGGGGGGGCCTCTCAATGAGCAGTTCTTC. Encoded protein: CASSYDPAGGPLNEQFF.

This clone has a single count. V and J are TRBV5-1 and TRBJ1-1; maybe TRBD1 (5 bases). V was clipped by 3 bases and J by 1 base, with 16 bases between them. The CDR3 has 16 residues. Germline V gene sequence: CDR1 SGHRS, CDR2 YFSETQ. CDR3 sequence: CASSSNSGLSNTEAFF. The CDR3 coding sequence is TGCGCCAGCAGCTCGAACTCGGGACTGTCGAACACTGAAGCTTTCTTT.

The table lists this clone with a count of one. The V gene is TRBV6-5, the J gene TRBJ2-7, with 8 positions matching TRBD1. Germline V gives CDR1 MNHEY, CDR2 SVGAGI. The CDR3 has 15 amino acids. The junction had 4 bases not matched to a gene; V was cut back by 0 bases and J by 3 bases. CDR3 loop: CASSYSAGGFYEQYF. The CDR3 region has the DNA TGTGCCAGCAGTTACTCGGCAGGGGGCTTCTACGAGCAGTACTTC.

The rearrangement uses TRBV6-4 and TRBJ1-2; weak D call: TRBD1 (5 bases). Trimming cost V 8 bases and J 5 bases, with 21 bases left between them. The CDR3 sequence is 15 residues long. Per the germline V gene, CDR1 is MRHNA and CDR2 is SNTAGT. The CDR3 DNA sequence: TGTGCCAGCCGAAGGACGGACATGAGCCTATATGGCTACACCTTC. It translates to CASRRTDMSLYGYTF.

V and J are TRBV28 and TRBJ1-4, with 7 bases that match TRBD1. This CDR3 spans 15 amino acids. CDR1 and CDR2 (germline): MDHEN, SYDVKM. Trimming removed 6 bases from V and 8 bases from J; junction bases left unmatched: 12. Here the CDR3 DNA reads TGTGCCAGCAGCTTCACAGGGGCCGGGGGAGAAAAACTGTTTTTT. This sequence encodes CASSFTGAGGEKLFF.

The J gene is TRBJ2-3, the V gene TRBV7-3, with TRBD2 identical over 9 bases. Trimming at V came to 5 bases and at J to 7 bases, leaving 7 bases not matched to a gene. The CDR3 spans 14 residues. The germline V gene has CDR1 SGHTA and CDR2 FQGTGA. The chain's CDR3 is CASSTAGGSYTQYF. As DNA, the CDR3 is TGTGCCAGCAGCACCGCGGGAGGGAGCTATACGCAGTATTTT. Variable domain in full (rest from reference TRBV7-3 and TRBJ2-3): GAGVSQTPSNKVTEKGKYVELRCDPISGHTALYWYRQSLGQGPEFLIYFQGTGAADDSGLPNDRFFAVRPEGSVSTLKIQRTERGDSAVYLCASSTAGGSYTQYFGPGTRLTVL.

The CDR3 spells CASTIGTEVYEQYF. CDR3 nucleotides: TGTGCCAGCACCATCGGGACAGAAGTCTACGAGCAGTACTTC. This chain joins TRBV6-1 and TRBJ2-7, with 7 bases lining up with TRBD1. Germline V CDR1 and CDR2: MNHNS, SASEGT. The CDR3 is 14 residues long. Germline trimming cut 7 bases from V and 3 bases from J; bases unmatched to any gene: 9.